The T cell receptor beta chain under discussion was sequenced for a study of control samples from healthy donors and cancer patients. Some clones are missing from TCRdb's copy, which holds only in-frame ones; the method was immunoSEQ multiplex PCR. The data contain fewer than 250,000 clones, about 91% of them singletons. The CDR3 consists of 24 residues. Germline CDR1 and CDR2: SGDLS and YYNGEE. V was cut by 2 bases and J by 0 bases, with 33 bases left in between. The clonotype was recovered from a man in his thirties or forties in good health. Material: blood. The J gene is TRBJ2-6, the V gene TRBV9; D may be TRBD1 (6 bases). The CDR3 sequence is CASSVDGTNTWRVIPLSGANVLTF. The CDR3 DNA sequence: TGTGCCAGCAGCGTCGACGGGACAAATACGTGGCGGGTCATCCCCCTCTCTGGGGCCAACGTCCTGACTTTC.